Following are 32 T cell receptor beta chains from one sample sequenced in a study of regulatory T cells in long-lasting Graves disease (dated by TCRdb to 2020 to 2022). In the paper's terms, the time point label means: persistent/refractory GD, antithyroid drugs over 5 years with positive TRAb. For both TCR sequencing and RNA sequencing, RNA was extracted from PBMCs using TRIzol. The library relied on multiplex PCR. TCRdb names Illumina HiSeq 4000 as the instrument used. To build TCR beta libraries, CDR3 regions were amplified by Arm-PCR using iRepertoire HTBI primers. In-frame beta chains were kept once TCRdb had trimmed the public reads at Q25 with fastp and called clones with MiXCR. A single entry per CDR3 protein holds the most common genes and DNA from its merged rows. Recorded for this sample are almost 350,000 distinct CDR3 sequences; about 20% of them occurred a single time. Around 30% of the sample lies in the top ten.

The sample here was peripheral blood mononuclear cells (PBMCs), taken when the disease was refractory, from a patient treated with antithyroid drugs. The receptors stem from a female donor with Graves disease.

This clonotype came up a few times. This chain joins TRBV29-1 and TRBJ2-7; 8 bases are a match to TRBD1. V gave up 7 bases and J gave up 2 bases; unmatched junction bases: 10. CDR3 length equals 14 residues. CDR1 SQVTM and CDR2 ANQGSEA come from the germline V gene. The CDR3 protein is CSASGGDGTYEQYF. The CDR3 region has the DNA TGCAGCGCCTCAGGGGGCGACGGGACCTACGAGCAGTACTTC.

The V and J genes are TRBV5-4 and TRBJ2-3; 10 bases line up with TRBD2. Losses at the gene ends were 4 bases for V and 3 bases for J; bases not matched to a gene: 14. The CDR3 sequence is 18 residues long. Germline CDR1 SGHNT, CDR2 YYREEE (reference sequence). CDR3 protein: CASSPWLGLAGDTDTQYF. In DNA form, the CDR3 reads TGTGCCAGCAGCCCTTGGCTAGGGCTAGCGGGAGATACAGATACGCAGTATTTT.

There are many counts of this clonotype. CDR3 in amino acids: CASSPPGQPGEKLFF. The CDR3 coding sequence is TGTGCCAGCTCACCACCTGGACAGCCGGGTGAAAAACTGTTTTTT. V gene TRBV18 combines with J gene TRBJ1-4, with D perhaps TRBD1 (6 bases). This CDR3 is built from 15 residues. Trimming removed 0 bases from V and 7 bases from J, with 12 bases in between. Germline values: CDR1 KGHSH, CDR2 LQKENI.

This clonotype was picked up many times. V is TRBV5-1 and J is TRBJ1-5, with no clear D. The CDR3 sequence is 13 residues long. V was pared by 0 bases and J by 4 bases, with 5 bases between. CDR1 SGHRS and CDR2 YFSETQ come from the germline V gene. The CDR3 DNA reads TGCGCCAGCAGCTTGGATGTTAATCAGCCCCAGCATTTT. Translated: CASSLDVNQPQHF.

This clonotype showed up just a few times. The chain recombines TRBV30 with TRBJ2-7; D might be TRBD1 (5 bases). CDR3 size: 15 residues. Germline CDR1 is GTSNPN and CDR2 is SVGIG (reference sequence). Trimming cost V 4 bases and J 3 bases, with 19 bases left between them. The CDR3 DNA reads as TGTGCCTGGAAAAAAATACAGGCCCTCGGCTACGAGCAGTACTTC. Residues: CAWKKIQALGYEQYF. Looking up the rest from reference TRBV30 and TRBJ2-7 gives the full variable domain: SQTIHQWPATLVQPVGSPLSLECTVEGTSNPNLYWYRQAAGRGLQLLFYSVGIGQISSEVPQNLSASRPQDRQFILSSKKLLLSDSGFYLCAWKKIQALGYEQYFGPGTRLTVT.

The sample holds many counts of this clonotype. The V call is TRBV10-3, the J call TRBJ1-2; 9 positions agree with TRBD1. The CDR3 is 14 residues long. Germline V lookup: CDR1 ENHRY, CDR2 SYGVKD. The trim removed 3 bases at V and 5 bases at J, leaving 4 bases unmatched. Here the CDR3 reads CAISEGTGRYGYTF. As DNA, the CDR3 is TGTGCCATCAGTGAAGGGACAGGGAGATATGGCTACACCTTC.

This clonotype occurred many times. This rearrangement joins TRBV12-3 or TRBV12-4 to TRBJ2-2; 10 bases line up with TRBD1. The CDR3 totals 15 residues. V trimming: 8 bases; J trimming: 3 bases; junction bases outside the gene matches: 6. The CDR3, as DNA: TGTGCCAGCGAGTCCGGGACAGGGGACACCGGGGAGCTGTTTTTT. Translating gives CASESGTGDTGELFF.

This clonotype turned up a few times. V is TRBV19 and J is TRBJ1-5; D ambiguous. The CDR3 totals 16 residues. Germline V gives CDR1 LNHDA, CDR2 SQIVND (reference sequence). Trimming took 3 bases from V and 5 from J, leaving 17 bases between them. Here the CDR3 reads CASSIRLGGRYQPQHF. The CDR3 DNA sequence: TGTGCCAGTAGTATTCGACTCGGAGGCCGATATCAGCCCCAGCATTTT.

This clonotype was counted ten times or more. The chain recombines TRBV27 with TRBJ2-7; a weak D match, TRBD2 (6 bases). The germline gives CDR1 MNHEY, CDR2 SMNVEV (reference sequence). V was trimmed by 8 bases and J by 6 bases, leaving 20 bases between them. The CDR3 has 14 amino acids. For the CDR3, the DNA is TGTGCCAGCGGGAGGATCCCCCCAAATGGCGAGCAGTACTTC. The encoded protein is CASGRIPPNGEQYF.

This clonotype turned up a few times. The genes are TRBV6-2 or TRBV6-3 and TRBJ2-2; weak D call: TRBD2 (7 bases). With 4 bases removed from V and 4 bases from J, the gap between germline ends came to 19 bases. The germline V gene has CDR1 MNHEY and CDR2 SVGEGT. This CDR3 is 17 amino acids long. The CDR3 DNA is TGTGCCAGCAGTTTAAACGGGGGGCAGGGGAGCACCGGGGAGCTGTTTTTT. Protein sequence: CASSLNGGQGSTGELFF.

At least ten counts were recorded for this clonotype. The rearrangement uses TRBV3-1 and TRBJ2-7, with D hard to call. V lost 4 bases, J lost 0 bases, and 10 bases lay in between. The germline V gene encodes CDR1 LGHDT and CDR2 YNNKEL (reference sequence). The CDR3 extends over 14 amino acids. The CDR3, as DNA: TGTGCCAGCAGCCCTTGGACCTCCTCCTACGAGCAGTACTTC. Amino acids: CASSPWTSSYEQYF.

The V and J genes are TRBV6-6 and TRBJ2-1; 10 bases agree with TRBD2. J was trimmed by 8 bases and V by 0 bases; bases with no gene match: 10. CDR3 size: 17 residues. Germline lookup yields CDR1 MNHNY and CDR2 SVGAGI (reference sequence). The CDR3 DNA sequence: TGTGCCAGCAGTTACTCGAGAAGCGGGGGGGCCCCGGATGAGCAGTTCTTC. Encoded protein: CASSYSRSGGAPDEQFF.

This clonotype was counted at least ten times. This sequence joins TRBV3-1 and TRBJ2-5, with TRBD2 matching 12 bases. This CDR3 contains 20 residues. The V and J ends lost 5 bases and 7 bases, in that order; junction bases with no gene match: 23. The germline V gene has CDR1 LGHDT and CDR2 YNNKEL (reference sequence). CDR3 protein: CASSKRPGLAGPEWRLTQYF. The CDR3 region has the DNA TGTGCCAGCAGCAAACGACCGGGACTAGCGGGCCCCGAATGGCGATTGACCCAGTACTTC.

V and J are TRBV5-1 and TRBJ2-7, with 15 positions matching TRBD2. The ends lost 0 bases at V and 5 bases at J; junction bases unmatched: 3. CDR3 length equals 16 residues. Germline assignment: CDR1 SGHRS and CDR2 YFSETQ. The CDR3 is CASSLGTSGRANEQYF. CDR3 bases: TGCGCCAGCAGCTTGGGGACTAGCGGGAGGGCCAACGAGCAGTACTTC.

This clonotype was seen repeatedly, ten times or more. V gene TRBV18 combines with J gene TRBJ1-1; no clear D. Germline assignment: CDR1 KGHSH and CDR2 LQKENI. Trimming stripped 3 bases from V and 2 bases from J, with 10 bases between. The CDR3 spans 14 residues. CDR3 residues: CASSPGSSNTEAFF. CDR3 coding DNA: TGTGCCAGCTCACCGGGCAGCTCTAACACTGAAGCTTTCTTT.

This clonotype was counted between two and nine times. The chain is built from TRBV10-1 and TRBJ2-5; TRBD2 matches 9 bases. With 6 bases clipped from V and 1 base from J, the junction kept 21 bases outside the gene matches. Germline V gene lookup returns CDR1 WNHNN and CDR2 SYGVQD (reference sequence). This CDR3 is 20 amino acids long. As DNA, the CDR3 is TGCGCCAGCAGGAAAACCTTTTGGGAGCGGGGGGCGGGGGTCCAAGAGACCCAGTACTTC. Protein: CASRKTFWERGAGVQETQYF.

This clonotype was seen only a few times. This chain's CDR3 is CASSVGGNGEKLFF. CDR3 in DNA: TGTGCCAGCAGCGTAGGTGGAAATGGTGAAAAACTGTTTTTT. The V gene is TRBV9, the J gene TRBJ1-4; no reliable D call. From germline, CDR1 is SGDLS and CDR2 YYNGEE. With 0 bases removed from V and 7 bases from J, the gap between germline ends came to 10 bases. The CDR3 runs 14 residues. The full variable domain, completed using reference TRBV9 and TRBJ1-4, is DSGVTQTPKHLITATGQRVTLRCSPRSGDLSVYWYQQSLDQGLQFLIQYYNGEERAKGNILERFSAQQFPDLHSELNLSSLELGDSALYFCASSVGGNGEKLFFGSGTQLSVL.

This clonotype has only a few counts. The chain recombines TRBV4-3 with TRBJ2-1, with 15 nucleotides matching TRBD2. The CDR3 consists of 19 residues. CDR1 is LGHNA, CDR2 YSLEER, per germline. V trimming: 1 base; J trimming: 0 bases; junction bases outside the gene matches: 4. Here the CDR3 reads CASSQARTSGGASYNEQFF. Here the CDR3 DNA reads TGCGCCAGCAGCCAAGCGAGGACTAGCGGGGGGGCCTCCTACAATGAGCAGTTCTTC.

In its sample, this clonotype was seen a few times. The chain employs TRBV20-1 and TRBJ1-5; 10 bases map to TRBD1. Germline V CDR1 and CDR2: DFQATT, SNEGSKA (reference sequence). V dropped 3 bases and J dropped 6; count of bases not matched to a gene: 2. The CDR3 runs to 13 residues. CDR3 in amino acids: CSARTGGVQPQHF. CDR3 DNA: TGCAGTGCTAGGACAGGGGGCGTTCAGCCCCAGCATTTT.

This clonotype came up many times. The V call is TRBV29-1, the J call TRBJ2-5, with D unclear. CDR3 length: 13 residues. The ends were cut back, 8 bases at V and 0 bases at J, with 13 bases in the middle. Germline V gene data show CDR1 as SQVTM and CDR2 as ANQGSEA. CDR3 coding DNA: TGCAGCTATAGGCAGCCTAACCAAGAGACCCAGTACTTC. Its translation: CSYRQPNQETQYF.

V gene TRBV19 combines with J gene TRBJ2-2; 9 nucleotides line up with TRBD2. The CDR3 covers 14 residues. The germline V gene encodes CDR1 LNHDA and CDR2 SQIVND (reference sequence). Germline trimming cut 10 bases from V and 4 bases from J; bases unmatched to any gene: 7. The CDR3 DNA sequence: TGTGCCAATACTTATAGCGGGGGCACCGGGGAGCTGTTTTTT. Translating gives CANTYSGGTGELFF. Filled out from reference TRBV19 and TRBJ2-2, the complete variable domain reads DGGITQSPKYLFRKEGQNVTLSCEQNLNHDAMYWYRQDPGQGLRLIYYSQIVNDFQKGDIAEGYSVSREKKESFPLTVTSAQKNPTAFYLCANTYSGGTGELFFGEGSRLTVL.

Worth noting for this clonotype: A clone one base away is much larger, so this may be a read error. V usage is TRBV12-3 or TRBV12-4 and J usage is TRBJ2-7; 13 nucleotides match TRBD2. The CDR3 length is 15 residues. In DNA, the CDR3 is TGTGCCAGCAGTTGGGGACTAGCGGGACTCTACGAGCGGTACTTC. Residues: CASSWGLAGLYERYF.

This clonotype has at least ten counts. The chain combines TRBV12-3 or TRBV12-4 with TRBJ1-4, with D possibly TRBD1 on 5 matching bases. V lost 6 bases and J lost 3, with 17 bases in between. The length of the CDR3 is 16 residues. CDR3 protein: CASSPGTRVANEKLFF. For the CDR3, the DNA is TGTGCCAGCAGCCCCGGGACCCGTGTGGCTAATGAAAAACTGTTTTTT.

The rearrangement uses TRBV6-1 and TRBJ1-3, with a tentative D call TRBD1 (6 bases). The CDR3 runs 16 residues. Trimming cost V 8 bases and J 1 base, with 18 bases left between them. Germline CDR1 reads MNHNS; CDR2 reads SASEGT. The CDR3 nucleotides read TGTGCCAGCTCGAGGGGGGCGTCGATGTCTGGAAACACCATATATTTT. Amino acids: CASSRGASMSGNTIYF.

Details on this clonotype: A much larger clonotype is one base distant, so this may be a read error. The chain carries TRBV6-2 or TRBV6-3 and TRBJ2-7; 8 nucleotides agree with TRBD2. CDR1 and CDR2 from the germline V gene are MNHEY and SVGEGT. This CDR3 has 14 amino acids. The CDR3 DNA reads as TGTGCCAGCAACACGGGAGGGGCCACCTACGAGCGGTACTTC. Amino acids: CASNTGGATYERYF.

This rearrangement joins TRBV19 to TRBJ2-2; D is ambiguous. CDR1 LNHDA and CDR2 SQIVND come from the germline V gene (reference sequence). Trimming removed 6 bases at V and 3 bases at J, with 2 bases between. The CDR3 consists of 11 residues. The DNA of the CDR3 is TGTGCCAGTAGGGACACCGGGGAGCTGTTTTTT. Amino acid sequence: CASRDTGELFF.

This clonotype was seen ten or more times. The chain combines TRBV12-3 or TRBV12-4 with TRBJ1-3, with D uncertain. The CDR3 runs 14 residues. V lost 7 bases to trimming and J lost 1 base, with 11 bases between them. The CDR3 region is CASKYFDSGNTIYF. CDR3 bases: TGTGCCAGCAAATACTTCGATTCTGGAAACACCATATATTTT.

This clonotype appeared many times. The chain uses TRBV12-3 or TRBV12-4 and TRBJ2-3; 12 bases are shared with TRBD2. Losses at the gene ends were 0 bases for V and 3 bases for J; bases not matched to a gene: 10. The CDR3 is 19 residues long. CDR3 region: CASSLARASGRAGTDTQYF. In DNA, the CDR3 is TGTGCCAGCAGTTTAGCGCGGGCTAGCGGGAGGGCGGGTACAGATACGCAGTATTTT.

V and J are TRBV9 and TRBJ1-5; D may be TRBD1 (5 bases). This CDR3 has 15 residues. Germline CDR1 is SGDLS and CDR2 is YYNGEE. The V end lost 0 bases, the J end lost 6 bases, and 13 bases lay between the germline ends. The CDR3: CASSVDGGVGQPQHF. The CDR3 nucleotides read TGTGCCAGCAGCGTAGACGGAGGGGTCGGTCAGCCCCAGCATTTT.

Many counts were recorded for this clonotype. The chain employs TRBV11-2 and TRBJ2-7; 7 nucleotides line up with TRBD1. Trimming removed 7 bases from V and 7 bases from J; junction bases left unmatched: 13. Per germline, CDR1 SGHAT and CDR2 FQNNGV. CDR3 length: 14 amino acids. CDR3 in amino acids: CASTRTGQLEEQYF. The CDR3 DNA is TGTGCCAGCACCAGGACAGGCCAATTGGAAGAGCAGTACTTC.

This clonotype has a count of ten or more. V usage is TRBV11-2 and J usage is TRBJ2-5, with D uncertain. Germline V lookup: CDR1 SGHAT, CDR2 FQNNGV. The ends were cut back, 1 base at V and 4 bases at J, with 7 bases in the middle. This CDR3 is 13 amino acids long. The CDR3 loop reads CASSLGSRETQYF. CDR3 DNA: TGTGCCAGCAGCTTAGGTAGTCGAGAGACCCAGTACTTC.

This clonotype was seen many times. The chain carries TRBV5-1 and TRBJ1-2; a weak D match, TRBD1 (5 bases). Trimming removed 4 bases at V and 7 bases at J, with 17 bases between. The germline V gene has CDR1 SGHRS and CDR2 YFSETQ. The CDR3 is 14 amino acids. CDR3 sequence (DNA): TGCGCCAGCAGCGAAGGACACGGTCTTTTTGGCTACACCTTC. Its translation: CASSEGHGLFGYTF.